One and the same sample provided the 21 T cell receptor beta chains below, sequenced in a study of cytomegalovirus exposure and HLA in healthy donors. PCR amplification relied on 60 Vbeta primers (plus 13 Jbeta primers). Measured with immunoSEQ multiplex PCR; TCRdb has only the in-frame clones, and not every one. Of around 190,000 clones listed, about 77% were seen once; the top ten hold approximately 5%. Sequenced sample: PBMCs. These receptors were obtained from a man between 25 and 39 years old in good health and CMV-seropositive.

The V call is TRBV4-2, the J call TRBJ2-1; weak D call: TRBD2 (5 bases). Trimming took 2 bases from V and 7 from J, leaving 27 bases between them. From germline, CDR1 is LGHNA and CDR2 YNFKEQ. The length of the CDR3 is 19 residues. The CDR3 reads CASSQRDRGVGAARNEQFF. The DNA of the CDR3 is TGTGCCAGCAGCCAACGCGACCGGGGTGTAGGAGCGGCCAGGAATGAGCAGTTCTTC.

This sequence joins TRBV2 and TRBJ1-4; 9 bases are shared with TRBD1. There are 16 residues in the CDR3. The V and J ends lost 8 bases and 8 bases, in that order; junction bases with no gene match: 15. Per germline, CDR1 SNHLY and CDR2 FYNNEI. The CDR3 here is CASGKPPGQGNEKLFF. The CDR3 DNA reads as TGTGCCAGCGGCAAACCTCCGGGACAGGGAAACGAAAAACTGTTTTTT.

The chain joins TRBV7-2 to TRBJ1-6; the match to TRBD1 covers 8 bases. The V and J ends lost 5 bases and 8 bases, in that order; junction bases with no gene match: 17. CDR1 is SGHTA and CDR2 is FQGNSA in the germline V gene. The CDR3 runs to 18 residues. The CDR3 nucleotides are TGTGCCAGCAGCCCGAATGTATTGAGGGACAGGAGTTATTCACCCCTCCACTTT. As protein: CASSPNVLRDRSYSPLHF.

The genes are TRBV6-5 and TRBJ1-5, with D maybe TRBD1 (6 bases). The V end lost 6 bases, the J end lost 4 bases, and 16 bases lay between the germline ends. This CDR3 has 15 amino acids. Germline CDR1 and CDR2: MNHEY and SVGAGI. The CDR3 DNA reads TGTGCCAGCAGGGGGACATGGGGAGAAAATCAGCCCCAGCATTTT. This translates into CASRGTWGENQPQHF.

A few counts support this clone. This rearrangement joins TRBV5-4 to TRBJ1-2; D is possibly TRBD1 (6 bases). The CDR3 has 13 residues. Germline values: CDR1 SGHNT, CDR2 YYREEE (reference sequence). V was trimmed by 4 bases and J by 1 base, leaving 8 bases between them. The CDR3 is CASSPDSNYGYTF. The DNA of the CDR3 is TGTGCCAGCAGCCCGGACAGTAACTATGGCTACACCTTC.

This clone turned up a few times. The CDR3 coding sequence is TGCGCCAGCAGCCCCCGGACTCGGGGTGAAAAACTGTTTTTT. Its translation is CASSPRTRGEKLFF. The V call is TRBV4-3, the J call TRBJ1-4; D call uncertain. V was pared by 4 bases and J by 7 bases, with 13 bases between. Germline CDR1 and CDR2: LGHNA and YSLEER. CDR3 size: 14 residues.

The rearrangement joins TRBV11-3 to TRBJ2-3; D perhaps matches TRBD1 (6 bases). Germline CDR1 is SGHNT and CDR2 is YENEEA. The CDR3 loop spans 13 amino acids. V was pared by 1 base and J by 4 bases, with 6 bases between. The CDR3 protein is CASSLGTADTQYF. The CDR3 nucleotides read TGTGCCAGCAGCTTAGGGACAGCAGATACGCAGTATTTT.

CDR3 coding DNA: TGTGCCAGCAGTTCCTTACTAGCGGGGCCCTACAATGAGCAGTTCTTC. Amino acids: CASSSLLAGPYNEQFF. The V gene is TRBV6-5, the J gene TRBJ2-1; 10 bases agree with TRBD2. The V gene's germline CDR1 is MNHEY and CDR2 SVGAGI. The junction had 5 bases not matched to a gene; V was cut back by 4 bases and J by 2 bases. The CDR3 is made up of 16 amino acids.

The chain joins TRBV9 to TRBJ2-1, with 8 positions matching TRBD2. Germline V gene sequence: CDR1 SGDLS, CDR2 YYNGEE. J gave up 7 bases and V 2 bases, and 5 bases lay outside the gene matches. The CDR3 covers 14 residues. The CDR3 protein is CASSVIAGLNEQFF. In nucleotides, the CDR3 is TGTGCCAGCAGCGTTATAGCGGGACTGAATGAGCAGTTCTTC.

This chain connects TRBV5-6 to TRBJ2-7; the match to TRBD2 covers 13 bases. This CDR3 spans 16 amino acids. The V gene end was trimmed by 0 bases and the J gene end by 2 bases; junction bases not matched to a gene: 2. The germline CDR1 and CDR2 sequences are SGHDT and YYEEEE. This CDR3 is CASSLATSGGAYEQYF. The CDR3 coding sequence is TGTGCCAGCAGCTTGGCTACTAGCGGGGGGGCCTACGAGCAGTACTTC. Supplemented by reference TRBV5-6 and TRBJ2-7, the full variable domain reads DAGVTQSPTHLIKTRGQQVTLRCSPKSGHDTVSWYQQALGQGPQFIFQYYEEEERQRGNFPDRFSGHQFPNYSSELNVNALLLGDSALYLCASSLATSGGAYEQYFGPGTRLTVT.

The CDR3 sequence: CAWSGGAEETQYF. As DNA, the CDR3 is TGTGCCTGGAGCGGGGGGGCCGAGGAGACCCAGTACTTC. V is TRBV30 and J is TRBJ2-5; 8 bases are shared with TRBD2. This CDR3 has 13 residues. Germline CDR1 reads GTSNPN; CDR2 reads SVGIG (reference sequence). Trimming took 3 bases from V and 5 from J; bases not matched to a gene: 5.

The chain is built from TRBV15 and TRBJ1-2; D is perhaps TRBD1 (6 bases). The CDR3 has 13 amino acids. Trimming took 5 bases from V and 7 from J, leaving 14 bases between them. Germline assignment: CDR1 LNHNV and CDR2 YYDKDF (reference sequence). The CDR3 is CATSPTGPGGYTF. The CDR3 region has the DNA TGTGCCACCAGCCCTACAGGGCCCGGTGGCTACACCTTC.

On this clone: At the DNA level, this CDR3 is encoded by other sequences in the same sample as well. The V gene is TRBV9, the J gene TRBJ2-5; D may be TRBD1 (6 bases). Germline CDR1 is SGDLS and CDR2 is YYNGEE. V lost 0 bases and J lost 4, with 13 bases in between. The length of the CDR3 is 15 residues. The CDR3 reads CASSVAAGVGETQYF. DNA of the CDR3: TGTGCCAGCAGCGTAGCAGCAGGGGTAGGAGAGACCCAGTACTTC.

The chain combines TRBV4-3 with TRBJ1-3, with D hard to call. CDR3 length equals 17 residues. Trimming took 1 base from V and 2 from J, leaving 15 bases between them. Per germline, CDR1 LGHNA and CDR2 YSLEER. CDR3 DNA sequence: TGCGCCAGCAGCCAAGGGGCAGGTGTTCCTGCTGGAAACACCATATATTTT. Amino acids: CASSQGAGVPAGNTIYF.

This clone showed up just a few times. CDR3 amino acids: CASSSDSGANVLTF. For the CDR3, the DNA is TGTGCCAGCAGTTCAGACTCTGGGGCCAACGTCCTGACTTTC. The genes are TRBV9 and TRBJ2-6; D unclear. V was pared by 5 bases and J by 0 bases, with 6 bases between. Germline CDR1 is SGDLS and CDR2 is YYNGEE. The CDR3 length is 14 residues.

V usage is TRBV30 and J usage is TRBJ2-2, with TRBD1 matching over 11 bases. V trimming: 8 bases; J trimming: 6 bases; junction bases outside the gene matches: 8. The germline CDR1 and CDR2 sequences are GTSNPN and SVGIG (reference sequence). The CDR3 loop spans 14 amino acids. CDR3 sequence reads: CAGLRDRGSGELFF. CDR3 DNA: TGTGCCGGCCTCCGGGACAGGGGGTCCGGGGAGCTGTTTTTT.

V is TRBV18 and J is TRBJ1-3; D gene unclear. V dropped 5 bases and J dropped 4 bases, with 24 bases sitting between them. Germline V gene lookup returns CDR1 KGHSH and CDR2 LQKENI. The CDR3 is 18 residues long. CDR3 in amino acids: CASSSRLFSEMSGNTIYF. In DNA, the CDR3 is TGTGCCAGCTCATCCCGCCTCTTTTCGGAGATGAGCGGAAACACCATATATTTT.

This chain joins TRBV4-2 and TRBJ2-5; 12 bases align to TRBD2. The CDR3 is 15 residues long. The V segment lost 8 bases and the J segment 3 bases; nucleotides outside the gene matches: 7. CDR1 LGHNA and CDR2 YNFKEQ come from the germline V gene. The CDR3 loop is CASGRLAGVEETQYF. In nucleotides, the CDR3 is TGTGCCAGCGGTAGACTAGCGGGAGTGGAAGAGACCCAGTACTTC.

CDR3 nucleotides: TGTGCCAGCAGCTTAGATTCGGGCTACAATGAGCAGTTCTTC. The encoded protein is CASSLDSGYNEQFF. J is TRBJ2-1 and V is TRBV11-3; no clear D gene. Germline V gives CDR1 SGHNT, CDR2 YENEEA. Trimming left V 0 bases short and J 3 bases short, with 6 bases between. This CDR3 comprises 14 residues. The full variable domain, completed using reference TRBV11-3 and TRBJ2-1, is EAGVVQSPRYKIIEKKQPVAFWCNPISGHNTLYWYLQNLGQGPELLIRYENEEAVDDSQLPKDRFSAERLKGVDSTLKIQPAELGDSAVYLCASSLDSGYNEQFFGPGTRLTVL.

This chain links TRBV19 with TRBJ2-7; 7 bases fit TRBD2. J gave up 0 bases and V 3 bases, and 11 bases lay outside the gene matches. Germline assignment: CDR1 LNHDA and CDR2 SQIVND (reference sequence). CDR3 length equals 17 residues. CDR3 coding DNA: TGTGCCAGTAGTATTAGTCTAGCGGAAACACACTCCTACGAGCAGTACTTC. Translated: CASSISLAETHSYEQYF.

The gene calls are TRBV7-9 and TRBJ2-3; TRBD1 aligns across 7 bases. CDR1 SEHNR and CDR2 FQNEAQ come from the germline V gene (reference sequence). The CDR3 consists of 14 residues. V lost 3 bases to trimming and J lost 6 bases; unmatched junction nucleotides: 6. CDR3 region: CASSFGTAGDTQYF. The CDR3 DNA is TGTGCCAGCAGCTTCGGGACAGCAGGGGATACGCAGTATTTT.